This T cell receptor beta chain comes out of a study of CD8+CD57+ T cells in acquired aplastic anemia. The overall study: When averaged, DNA from sorted CD4+ and CD8+ cells came to around 3 ug. General study findings and limits: Significant differences in CD8+ Simpson's diversity were not observed between patients and controls.

Sequenced patients had shown CD8+CD57+ cell expansion by flow cytometry. The enrolled patients all had severe acquired aplastic anemia. Genomic DNA provided the template from which TCR beta VDJ and CDR3 profiles were obtained. TCRdb re-called the reads with MiXCR, one entry per CDR3 protein. The sample yields 150,000 to 200,000 distinct CDR3 sequences, around 48% seen once. The sample holds many counts of this clonotype. Its specificity is unknown. This CDR3 is built from 13 residues. V lost 0 bases, J lost 3 bases, and 6 bases lay in between. Germline CDR1 is SGHRS and CDR2 is YFSETQ. Sample: sorted CD4+, CD8+, or CD8+CD57+ T cells (not recorded which) from PBMCs. This clonotype originated in a human donor with aplastic anemia. The gene calls are TRBV5-1 and TRBJ1-1; D unresolved. CDR3 loop: CASSLVGDTEAFF. DNA for the CDR3: TGCGCCAGCAGCTTGGTCGGGGACACTGAAGCTTTCTTT. Variable domain in full (rest from reference TRBV5-1 and TRBJ1-1): KAGVTQTPRYLIKTRGQQVTLSCSPISGHRSVSWYQQTPGQGLQFLFEYFSETQRNKGNFPGRFSGRQFSNSRSEMNVSTLELGDSALYLCASSLVGDTEAFFGQGTRLTVV.